This TCR beta chain was profiled in a study of T cells in Graves' hyperthyroidism and ophthalmopathy. Using more than 7.5 ml of fresh peripheral blood, PBMCs were prepared. Amplified TCR beta CDR3 regions came from RNA transcripts. Carried out on the TCR CDR3, a first-round RT-PCR used the HTBI primer set. Each CDR3 protein gets one entry after TCRdb re-called the multiplex PCR reads with MiXCR. Of hundreds of thousands of distinct CDR3 sequences in the sample, roughly 15% were seen once. The V end was cut by 1 base, the J end by 1 base, with 14 bases between. Germline V gene sequence: CDR1 SEHNR, CDR2 FQNEAQ (reference sequence). The CDR3 has 16 residues. This clonotype has more than one count but fewer than ten.

The TCR sequence derives from a woman aged 55-75 years with Graves' ophthalmopathy. V usage is TRBV7-9 and J usage is TRBJ2-7; possibly TRBD1 or TRBD2 for D (6 bases each). The sample was blood. The CDR3 nucleotides are TGTGCCAGCAGCTTAGGGGGGGACACCCGATCCTACGAGCAGTACTTC. Translating it yields CASSLGGDTRSYEQYF.